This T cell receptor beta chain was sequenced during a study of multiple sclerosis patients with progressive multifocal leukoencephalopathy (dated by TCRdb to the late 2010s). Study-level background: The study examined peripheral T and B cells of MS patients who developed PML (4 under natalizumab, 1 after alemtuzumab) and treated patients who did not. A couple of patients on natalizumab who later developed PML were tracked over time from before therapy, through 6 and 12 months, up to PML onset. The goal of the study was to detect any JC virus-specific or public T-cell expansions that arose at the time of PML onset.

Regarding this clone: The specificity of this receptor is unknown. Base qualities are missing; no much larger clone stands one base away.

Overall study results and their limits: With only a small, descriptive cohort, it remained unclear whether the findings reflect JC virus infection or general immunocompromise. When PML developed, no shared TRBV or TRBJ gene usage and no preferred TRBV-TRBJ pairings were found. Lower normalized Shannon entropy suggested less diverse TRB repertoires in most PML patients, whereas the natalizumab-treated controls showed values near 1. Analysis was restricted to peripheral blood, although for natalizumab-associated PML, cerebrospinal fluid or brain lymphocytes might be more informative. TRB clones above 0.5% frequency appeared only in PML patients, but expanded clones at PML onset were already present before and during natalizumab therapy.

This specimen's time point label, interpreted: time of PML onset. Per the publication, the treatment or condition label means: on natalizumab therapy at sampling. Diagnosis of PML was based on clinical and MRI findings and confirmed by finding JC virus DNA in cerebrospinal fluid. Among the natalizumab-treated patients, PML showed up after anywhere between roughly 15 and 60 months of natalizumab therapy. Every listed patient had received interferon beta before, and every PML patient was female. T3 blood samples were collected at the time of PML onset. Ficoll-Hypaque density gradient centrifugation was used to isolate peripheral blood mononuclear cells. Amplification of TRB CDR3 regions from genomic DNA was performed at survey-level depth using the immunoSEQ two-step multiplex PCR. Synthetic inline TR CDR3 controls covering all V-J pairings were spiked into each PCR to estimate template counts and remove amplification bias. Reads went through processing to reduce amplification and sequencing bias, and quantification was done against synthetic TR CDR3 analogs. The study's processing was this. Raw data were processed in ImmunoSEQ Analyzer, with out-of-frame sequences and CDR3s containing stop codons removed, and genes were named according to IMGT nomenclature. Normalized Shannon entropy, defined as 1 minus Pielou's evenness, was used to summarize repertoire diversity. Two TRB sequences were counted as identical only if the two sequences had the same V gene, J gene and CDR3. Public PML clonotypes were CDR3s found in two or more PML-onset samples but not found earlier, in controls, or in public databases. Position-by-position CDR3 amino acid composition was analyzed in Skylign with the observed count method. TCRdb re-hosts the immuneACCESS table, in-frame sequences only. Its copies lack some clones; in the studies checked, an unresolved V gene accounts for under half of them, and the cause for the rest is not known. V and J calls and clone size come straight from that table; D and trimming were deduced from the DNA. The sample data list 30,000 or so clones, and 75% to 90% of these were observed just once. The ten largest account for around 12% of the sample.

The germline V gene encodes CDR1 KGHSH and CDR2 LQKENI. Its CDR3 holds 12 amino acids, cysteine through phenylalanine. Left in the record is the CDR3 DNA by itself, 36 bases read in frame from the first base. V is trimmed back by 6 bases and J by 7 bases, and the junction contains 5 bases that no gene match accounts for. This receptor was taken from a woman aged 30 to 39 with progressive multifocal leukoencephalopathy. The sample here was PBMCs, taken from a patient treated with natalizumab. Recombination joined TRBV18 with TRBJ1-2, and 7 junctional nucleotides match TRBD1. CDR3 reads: CASSIRGSGYTF. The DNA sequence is TGTGCCAGCTCTATCAGGGGGTCTGGCTACACCTTC. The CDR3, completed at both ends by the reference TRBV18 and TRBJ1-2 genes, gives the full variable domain NAGVMQNPRHLVRRRGQEARLRCSPMKGHSHVYWYRQLPEEGLKFMVYLQKENIIDESGMPKERFSAEFPKEGPSILRIQQVVRGDSAAYFCASSIRGSGYTFGSGTRLTVV.